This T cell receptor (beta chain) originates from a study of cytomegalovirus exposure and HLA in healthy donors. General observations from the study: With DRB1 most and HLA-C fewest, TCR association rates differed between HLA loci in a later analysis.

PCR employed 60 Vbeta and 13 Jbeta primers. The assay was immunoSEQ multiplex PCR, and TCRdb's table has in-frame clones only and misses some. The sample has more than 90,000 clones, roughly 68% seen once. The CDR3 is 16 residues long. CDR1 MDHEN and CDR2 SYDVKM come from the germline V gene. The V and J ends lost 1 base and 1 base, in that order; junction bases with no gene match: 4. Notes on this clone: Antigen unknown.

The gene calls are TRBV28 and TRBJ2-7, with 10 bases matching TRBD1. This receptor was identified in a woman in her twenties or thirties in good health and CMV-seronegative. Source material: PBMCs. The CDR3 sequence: CASSLFGTGASYEQYF. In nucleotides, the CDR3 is TGTGCCAGCAGTTTATTTGGGACAGGGGCTTCCTACGAGCAGTACTTC.